A selection of T cell receptor beta chains follows, all from one sample in a study of blood T cell repertoires in COVID-19. Generated by immunoSEQ multiplex PCR, the TCRdb table keeps only in-frame clones and is missing some. The table has more than 300,000 clones, around 90% seen once. Sample: PBMCs or T cells enriched from blood (not recorded which). The receptors here all came from a woman aged 18-29 years who had recovered from COVID-19. Both conserved end residues are part of each CDR3. The order of the fields is CDR3 length, clone size, V gene, J gene, D gene, CDR3 DNA, CDR3 protein. D genes are given only for firm matches. Only some rows state a clone size, as once, few, many or a class for expanded clones.

length: 18
size: NA
V: TRBV4-1
J: TRBJ1-4
D: NA
DNA: TGCGCCAGCAGCCAAGATGAAGTTGGGTACAGCCCTAATGAAAAACTGTTTTTT
CDR3: CASSQDEVGYSPNEKLFF

length: 16
size: once
V: TRBV7-6
J: TRBJ2-3
D: TRBD1
DNA: TGTGCCAGCAGCTTAGGAGACAGGGGATCCACAGATACGCAGTATTTT
CDR3: CASSLGDRGSTDTQYF

length: 16
size: NA
V: TRBV5-4
J: TRBJ2-3
D: NA
DNA: TGTGCCAGCAGCTTGGGCGGGTTGTGGGTCACAGATACGCAGTATTTT
CDR3: CASSLGGLWVTDTQYF

length: 18
size: NA
V: TRBV3-1/TRBV3-2
J: TRBJ1-2
D: TRBD1
DNA: TGTGCCAGCAGCCAATTACGGGACAGGGAAGGACTAAGCTATGGCTACACCTTC
CDR3: CASSQLRDREGLSYGYTF

length: 15
size: once
V: TRBV7-8
J: TRBJ2-1
D: TRBD2
DNA: TGTGCCAGCAGCTTAGTCGGGGGAGGGCGGAATGAGCAGTTCTTC
CDR3: CASSLVGGGRNEQFF

length: 16
size: NA
V: TRBV7-9
J: TRBJ2-7
D: NA
DNA: TGTGCCAGCAGCTTAGGGGACTTTTTCACAACCTACGAGCAGTACTTC
CDR3: CASSLGDFFTTYEQYF

length: 14
size: NA
V: TRBV24-1
J: TRBJ1-5
D: TRBD1
DNA: TGTGCCACCAGTGATTCAAAGGGGGCCCAGCCCCAGCATTTT
CDR3: CATSDSKGAQPQHF

length: 13
size: NA
V: TRBV7-8
J: TRBJ1-2
D: NA
DNA: TGTGCCAGCAGCGTCGACAGTAACTATGGCTACACCTTC
CDR3: CASSVDSNYGYTF

length: 17
size: NA
V: TRBV9
J: TRBJ1-1
D: TRBD1
DNA: TGTGCCAGCAGTACGAACCACCATCGGGACAGGGACACTGAAGCTTTCTTT
CDR3: CASSTNHHRDRDTEAFF

length: 11
size: NA
V: TRBV18
J: TRBJ2-1
D: NA
DNA: TGTGCCAGCTCAAAAGGCGATGGGAGGTTCTTC
CDR3: CASSKGDGRFF

length: 13
size: NA
V: TRBV3-1/TRBV3-2
J: TRBJ2-7
D: TRBD2
DNA: TGTGCCAGCAGCCGCGCTTCTAGCGGAGAGCAGTACTTC
CDR3: CASSRASSGEQYF

length: 12
size: NA
V: TRBV5-1
J: TRBJ1-1
D: NA
DNA: TGCGCCAGCAGCTTGTCCGGGACTGAAGCTTTCTTT
CDR3: CASSLSGTEAFF

length: 17
size: NA
V: TRBV12-2
J: TRBJ2-1
D: NA
DNA: TGTGCAAGTCGTTCATCGGGACAGGGGGGCTCTTACAATGAGCAGTTCTTC
CDR3: CASRSSGQGGSYNEQFF

length: 18
size: few
V: TRBV2
J: TRBJ2-5
D: TRBD2
DNA: TGTGCCAGCAGTGTTTGGATCCTAGCGGGGATACACCAAGAGACCCAGTACTTC
CDR3: CASSVWILAGIHQETQYF

length: 15
size: once
V: TRBV5-1
J: TRBJ2-6
D: NA
DNA: TGCGCCAGCAGCTCCTCCGGGGCTGGGGCCAACGTCCTGACTTTC
CDR3: CASSSSGAGANVLTF

length: 14
size: NA
V: TRBV14
J: TRBJ1-5
D: NA
DNA: TGTGCCAGCAGCCAGGGCGGAGGGCATCAGCCCCAGCATTTT
CDR3: CASSQGGGHQPQHF

length: 15
size: few
V: TRBV10-3
J: TRBJ2-2
D: TRBD1
DNA: TGTGCCATCAGTGTGGGACAGGGAGGCACCGGGGAGCTGTTTTTT
CDR3: CAISVGQGGTGELFF

length: 15
size: NA
V: TRBV27
J: TRBJ2-1
D: TRBD2
DNA: TGTGCCAGCAGTTTACTAGCGGGGGGGTGGAATGAGCAGTTCTTC
CDR3: CASSLLAGGWNEQFF

length: 14
size: NA
V: TRBV2
J: TRBJ2-6
D: NA
DNA: TGTGCCAGCAAGGACAGCCCCGGGGCCAACGTCCTGACTTTC
CDR3: CASKDSPGANVLTF

length: 14
size: few
V: TRBV6-5
J: TRBJ1-2
D: NA
DNA: TGTGCCAGCAGTTCGTCTTCGGTTAACTATGGCTACACCTTC
CDR3: CASSSSSVNYGYTF

length: 13
size: NA
V: TRBV6-5
J: TRBJ1-1
D: NA
DNA: TGTGCCAGCAGATCCCGGGGGAACACTGAAGCTTTCTTT
CDR3: CASRSRGNTEAFF

length: 15
size: NA
V: TRBV19
J: TRBJ1-5
D: TRBD1
DNA: TGTGCCAGTAGTATCTGGGACAGGGGGCATCAGCCCCAGCATTTT
CDR3: CASSIWDRGHQPQHF

length: 15
size: NA
V: TRBV5-5
J: TRBJ2-7
D: NA
DNA: TGTGCCAGCAGCTTATCACAGACCAACTCCTACGAGCAGTACTTC
CDR3: CASSLSQTNSYEQYF

length: 13
size: NA
V: TRBV12-3/TRBV12-4
J: TRBJ1-2
D: NA
DNA: TGTGCCAGCAGTCCACAGGAAATCTATGGCTACACCTTC
CDR3: CASSPQEIYGYTF

length: 14
size: few
V: TRBV9
J: TRBJ1-2
D: TRBD1
DNA: TGTGCCAGCACCCGGACAGGGGCGTTCTATGGCTACACCTTC
CDR3: CASTRTGAFYGYTF